Listed below are T cell receptor beta chains from one sample, sequenced in a study of PD-L1 blockade in urothelial cancer. Measured with immunoSEQ multiplex PCR; TCRdb has only the in-frame clones, and not every one. Among 38,000 or so clones listed, more than 80% were seen once. Material: PBMCs, obtained around atezolizumab (anti-PD-L1) treatment. All receptors derive from a man aged 40-49 years with urothelial cancer. Each CDR3 is given with its conserved first and last residue. The D gene is left open where the match is weak. Where a row states a size, it is once, few, many or the class of an expanded clone; other rows omit it.

DNA	CDR3	V	size	J	D
TGTGCCAGCAGTTCGGGACTGAGGGGAGATACGCAGTATTTT	CASSSGLRGDTQYF	TRBV27	.	TRBJ2-3	.
TGTGCCAGCAGTTTCGGGGAGGCCGCGGGGGAGCAGTACTTC	CASSFGEAAGEQYF	TRBV27	.	TRBJ2-7	.
TGTGCCAGCAGTCGGACAGCAAGGGCTGAAAAACTGTTTTTT	CASSRTARAEKLFF	TRBV6-5	few	TRBJ1-4	.
TGTGCCAGCAGAAAACAGGGGGCGAGCACCGGGGAGCTGTTTTTT	CASRKQGASTGELFF	TRBV6-1	.	TRBJ2-2	TRBD1
TGTGCCAGCAGATCGGGGATTTTGCTCACTGAAGCTTTCTTT	CASRSGILLTEAFF	TRBV2	.	TRBJ1-1	.
TGTGCCAGTAGCCAGAGGGCGGACAGGGGGCGCGTCCCTGAAGCTTTCTTT	CASSQRADRGRVPEAFF	TRBV19	once	TRBJ1-1	TRBD1
TGTGCCAGCAGTAAACCCGGACAGAGTGAAGCTTTCTTT	CASSKPGQSEAFF	TRBV25-1	.	TRBJ1-1	.
TGTGCCAGCAGCTTAGATCTTGGGCGGGGGAACACCGGGGAGCTGTTTTTT	CASSLDLGRGNTGELFF	TRBV11-2	.	TRBJ2-2	.
TGTGCCAGCAGCGTCCTTGAAGGGGGCGACGAGCAGTACTTC	CASSVLEGGDEQYF	TRBV9	few	TRBJ2-7	TRBD1
TGTGCCAGCAGCCAGACTGCCAACTATGGCTACACCTTC	CASSQTANYGYTF	TRBV4-2	.	TRBJ1-2	.
TGTGCCAGCAGCGCCAGGGGTTTCGGCTATGGCTACACCTTC	CASSARGFGYGYTF	TRBV9	.	TRBJ1-2	.
TGTGCCAGCAGCTTAACCACTAGCGGAGGGACCGGGGAGCTGTTTTTT	CASSLTTSGGTGELFF	TRBV7-2	.	TRBJ2-2	TRBD2
TGTGCCAGCAGTTTTTCCGGCGGGGGGGGCGCTGAAGCTTTCTTT	CASSFSGGGGAEAFF	TRBV28	.	TRBJ1-1	.
TGTGCCAGCAGCGCCGGGACTAGCGGGAGGTACGAGCAGTACTTC	CASSAGTSGRYEQYF	TRBV4-2	.	TRBJ2-7	TRBD2
TGTGCCTGGAGTTCCGGAACAGGTCTAATGGTTGAGCAGTTCTTC	CAWSSGTGLMVEQFF	TRBV30	.	TRBJ2-1	.
TGTGCCAGCAGACCGATCGGGACAGGGGTGGATACGCAGTATTTT	CASRPIGTGVDTQYF	TRBV28	.	TRBJ2-3	TRBD1
TGCGCCAGCAGCTTCGGGGACAGGGCCGAGCAGTACTTC	CASSFGDRAEQYF	TRBV5-1	.	TRBJ2-7	TRBD1
TGTGCCAGCAGTGACGTCAACGAGCAGTACTTC	CASSDVNEQYF	TRBV6-4	few	TRBJ2-7	.
TGTGCCAGTTCCGCTGGACTAGCCAAAAACATTCAGTACTTC	CASSAGLAKNIQYF	TRBV19	.	TRBJ2-4	.
TGCAGCGATACGAGAGGGACTAGCCGTGAGCAGTTCTTC	CSDTRGTSREQFF	TRBV29-1	.	TRBJ2-1	TRBD2
TGTGCCACGACAGGAAACAATGAGCAGTTCTTC	CATTGNNEQFF	TRBV2	few	TRBJ2-1	.
TGTGCCAGCAGCTTACTCCAGCGGGAGCAGTACTTC	CASSLLQREQYF	TRBV7-9	.	TRBJ2-7	.
TGTGCCAGCAGTTTATTCGGGGCAGGGGGAGGCGAGCAGTACTTC	CASSLFGAGGGEQYF	TRBV28	.	TRBJ2-7	.
TGTGCCAGCAGTGGTCAGGGGGCGAGTTCGGACATTCAGTACTTC	CASSGQGASSDIQYF	TRBV2	.	TRBJ2-4	TRBD1
TGTGCCAGCAGCACCGGGACAGGGGTGTTACACATTCAGTACTTC	CASSTGTGVLHIQYF	TRBV28	.	TRBJ2-4	TRBD1
TGTGCCAGCAGCACCCGAGCAGGACTAGCGGACTACAATGAGCAGTTCTTC	CASSTRAGLADYNEQFF	TRBV7-9	.	TRBJ2-1	TRBD2